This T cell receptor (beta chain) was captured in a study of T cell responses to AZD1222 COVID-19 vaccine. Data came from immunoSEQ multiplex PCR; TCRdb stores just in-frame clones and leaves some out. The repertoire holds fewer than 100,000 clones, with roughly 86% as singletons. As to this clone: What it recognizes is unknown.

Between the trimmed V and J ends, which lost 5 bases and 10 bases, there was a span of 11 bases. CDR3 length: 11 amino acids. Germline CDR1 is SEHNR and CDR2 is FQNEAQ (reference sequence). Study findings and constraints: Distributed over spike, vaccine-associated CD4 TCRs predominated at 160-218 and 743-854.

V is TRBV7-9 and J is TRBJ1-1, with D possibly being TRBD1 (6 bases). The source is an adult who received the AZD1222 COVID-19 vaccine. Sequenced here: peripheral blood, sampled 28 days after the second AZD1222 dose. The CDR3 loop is CASSLQGRAFF. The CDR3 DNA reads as TGTGCCAGCAGCCTACAGGGTCGAGCTTTCTTT.